The rows below give T cell receptor beta chains drawn from one sample of a study of blood T cell repertoires in COVID-19. Data came from immunoSEQ multiplex PCR; TCRdb stores just in-frame clones and leaves some out. The sample contains 68,000 or so clones, around 84% of which appear only once. The specimen sequenced was peripheral blood. Receptors were obtained from a man aged 45-65 years with acute or convalescent COVID-19. Each CDR3 is given with its conserved first and last residue. D genes are given only for firm matches.

d_gene: TRBD1; v_gene: TRBV5-1; j_gene: TRBJ1-2; CDR3aa: CASSLGTGFGYTF
d_gene: TRBD2; v_gene: TRBV15; j_gene: TRBJ2-1; CDR3aa: CATSPQRGGNEQFF
d_gene: NA; v_gene: TRBV20-1; j_gene: TRBJ2-1; CDR3aa: CSARDDNEQFF
d_gene: NA; v_gene: TRBV5-6; j_gene: TRBJ2-3; CDR3aa: CASSSLDSYTDTQYF
d_gene: NA; v_gene: TRBV7-6; j_gene: TRBJ2-2; CDR3aa: CASSRMTGLNTGELFF
d_gene: NA; v_gene: TRBV28; j_gene: TRBJ2-7; CDR3aa: CASSLSGYEQYF
d_gene: TRBD1; v_gene: TRBV5-1; j_gene: TRBJ2-1; CDR3aa: CASSLGTGPYNEQFF
d_gene: NA; v_gene: TRBV11-2; j_gene: TRBJ1-4; CDR3aa: CASRPTGPDRKLFF
d_gene: NA; v_gene: TRBV10-3; j_gene: TRBJ1-1; CDR3aa: CAISESPRGGTEAFF
d_gene: TRBD1; v_gene: TRBV6-1; j_gene: TRBJ1-4; CDR3aa: CASSEEYRGREKLFF
d_gene: TRBD2; v_gene: TRBV11-3; j_gene: TRBJ2-3; CDR3aa: CASSLTSGGTDTQYF
d_gene: TRBD2; v_gene: TRBV2; j_gene: TRBJ2-1; CDR3aa: CASSETGGLSEQFF
d_gene: TRBD2; v_gene: TRBV9; j_gene: TRBJ2-3; CDR3aa: CASSVASGASTDTQYF
d_gene: TRBD2; v_gene: TRBV9; j_gene: TRBJ2-5; CDR3aa: CASSLGTSGGAGTQYF